This section outlines one TCR beta chain sequence together with its context. Antigen specificity is unknown. A much more abundant neighbour one base away suggests this may be a read error. Caucasian, healthy and from Russia, the donors were aged between roughly 6 and 100. The data originate from a study of blood T cells in healthy people across ages. General study results and limits: With donor CMV status unknown, expanded clonotype changes were possibly confounded. Strong correlation existed between TCR beta diversity and naive T cell percentage. Measured against age, TCR beta diversity per million T cells decreased in a roughly linear manner.

The CDR3 is made up of 15 amino acids. The V gene's germline CDR1 is LGHDT and CDR2 YNNKEL (reference sequence). A second PCR of roughly 7 to 11 cycles used a sample-barcoded 5' primer and a J-beta primer mix. Via MiXCR, TCRdb re-called the 5' RACE reads, giving one row per CDR3 protein. The data show fewer than 700,000 distinct CDR3 sequences, roughly two fifths seen once. The chain links TRBV3-1 to TRBJ2-7; TRBD2 might be the D (5 bases). Sequenced: blood. This sequence was found in a man older than 75 in good health. CDR3 DNA sequence: TGTGCCAGCAGCCAAGAGTTCGGGAATTCCTACCAGCAGTACTTC. Its translation: CASSQEFGNSYQQYF.